This T cell receptor (beta chain) emerged from a study of blood T cell repertoires in COVID-19. On the study more broadly: The United States, Italy and Spain were the sources of the acute and convalescent COVID-19 samples. In each case, the material was cDNA or gDNA derived from T cells, B-cell-depleted T cells, or PBMCs.

In the authors' workflow: The assay estimated nucleated cells by amplifying reference gene primers. TCRdb's table, derived via immunoSEQ multiplex PCR, lists solely in-frame clones and lacks some. That table gives V, J and clone size, and the DNA gave D and trimming. The sample lists a few hundred thousand clones, approximately 88% occurring once. The source material was peripheral blood. The sequence derives from a woman aged 50 to 65 with active or convalescent COVID-19.

For the CDR3, the DNA is TGTGCCAGCAGTTACTCCGGGACTTCCACCGGGGAGCTGTTTTTT. This codes for CASSYSGTSTGELFF. V is TRBV6-6 and J is TRBJ2-2; D possibly corresponds to TRBD2 (6 bases). CDR1 and CDR2 from the germline V gene are MNHNY and SVGAGI (reference sequence). Trimming shortened V by 0 bases and J by 4 bases, and 9 bases separated the two germline ends. This CDR3 spans 15 amino acids.